The sequence of this T cell receptor beta chain was determined in a study of blood T cell repertoires in COVID-19. Study in general: The analysed material was cDNA or gDNA that came from T cells, B-cell-depleted T cells, or PBMCs.

Authors' methods: Reference gene primer amplification gave nucleated cell count estimates. Data came from immunoSEQ multiplex PCR; TCRdb stores just in-frame clones and leaves some out. That table gives V, J and clone size, and the DNA gave D and trimming. There are around 370,000 clones in the sample; more than 70% occur only once, and 6% to 8.5% lies in the top ten. The CDR3 runs to 13 residues. V dropped 2 bases and J dropped 11 bases, with 15 bases sitting between them. CDR1 is MNHNY, CDR2 SVGAGI, per germline (reference sequence). Seattle's enrolled individuals joined amid active infection and were then monitored longitudinally.

The sample consisted of peripheral blood. The chain recombines TRBV6-6 with TRBJ1-1; perhaps TRBD1 as D (5 bases). This receptor was taken from a woman aged 65 to 85 with COVID-19, enrolled during active disease. The CDR3 DNA follows: TGTGCCAGCAGTTACCAAAAGACAGAAGAGGCTTTCTTT. This encodes CASSYQKTEEAFF.